These 13 T cell receptor beta chains came from one sample sequenced in a study of CD8+CD57+ T cells in acquired aplastic anemia. By flow cytometry, patients selected for sequencing had shown an expansion of CD8+CD57+ cells. Genomic DNA served as template for TCR beta VDJ and CDR3 profiling. Using its own MiXCR run on the reads, TCRdb lists one record per CDR3 protein. The table includes 450,000 to 600,000 distinct CDR3 sequences, around 30% detected once. Sequenced sample: sorted CD4+, CD8+, or CD8+CD57+ T cells (not recorded which) from PBMCs. The receptors derive from a human donor with aplastic anemia.

The genes are TRBV11-1 and TRBJ1-1; possible D gene TRBD1, 6 bases. Germline-derived CDR1 and CDR2 are SGHAT and FQDESV (reference sequence). The CDR3 sequence is 17 residues long. The V end was cut by 5 bases, the J end by 0 bases, with 19 bases between. CDR3 sequence reads: CASSPLTMGHMNTEAFF. The CDR3 nucleotides read TGTGCCAGCAGCCCACTCACGATGGGACACATGAACACTGAAGCTTTCTTT.

This clonotype was counted ten times or more. The chain employs TRBV7-2 and TRBJ1-1, with D unclear. The V gene lost 2 bases and the J gene lost 1 base, with 5 bases spanning the gap. Germline values: CDR1 SGHTA, CDR2 FQGNSA. This CDR3 contains 13 residues. CDR3 nucleotide sequence: TGTGCCAGCAGCTTACAGCAGAACACTGAAGCTTTCTTT. Its translation: CASSLQQNTEAFF.

This clonotype has more than one count but fewer than ten. The gene calls are TRBV5-4 and TRBJ2-2; 8 nucleotides line up with TRBD2. The CDR3 is made up of 14 amino acids. The V gene's germline CDR1 is SGHNT and CDR2 YYREEE (reference sequence). The junction had 6 bases not matched to a gene; V was cut back by 10 bases and J by 1 base. CDR3 in amino acids: CAVTAGENTGELFF. The CDR3 DNA reads TGTGCCGTTACAGCGGGGGAGAACACCGGGGAGCTGTTTTTT. Filled out from reference TRBV5-4 and TRBJ2-2, the complete variable domain reads ETGVTQSPTHLIKTRGQQVTLRCSSQSGHNTVSWYQQALGQGPQFIFQYYREEENGRGNFPPRFSGLQFPNYSSELNVNALELDDSALYLCAVTAGENTGELFFGEGSRLTVL.

The V and J genes are TRBV10-3 and TRBJ2-3; 9 bases are shared with TRBD1. From germline, CDR1 is ENHRY and CDR2 SYGVKD. CDR3 length: 16 amino acids. The V and J ends lost 6 bases and 4 bases, in that order; junction bases with no gene match: 11. CDR3 sequence: CAISAGTGWDADTQYF. The CDR3, as DNA: TGTGCCATCAGCGCCGGGACAGGGTGGGACGCAGATACGCAGTATTTT.

This clonotype was counted at least ten times. The J gene is TRBJ1-2, the V gene TRBV9; D ambiguous. The CDR3 is made up of 14 amino acids. V was trimmed by 1 base and J by 4 bases, leaving 11 bases between them. Germline V gene data show CDR1 as SGDLS and CDR2 as YYNGEE. The CDR3 sequence: CASSVYGQSYGYTF. The CDR3, as DNA: TGTGCCAGCAGCGTATACGGGCAGAGCTATGGCTACACCTTC.

The chain uses TRBV10-1 and TRBJ2-7; TRBD1 aligns across 11 bases. The V gene's germline CDR1 is WNHNN and CDR2 SYGVQD (reference sequence). The CDR3 sequence is 15 residues long. V shed 2 bases, J shed 4 bases, and the junction held 4 bases outside the gene matches. The CDR3 DNA is TGCGCCAGCAGTGAGGGGACAGGGGGGAAATACGAGCAGTACTTC. Translating it yields CASSEGTGGKYEQYF.

The chain couples TRBV9 to TRBJ2-5; 7 bases are a match to TRBD2. CDR1 and CDR2 from the germline V gene are SGDLS and YYNGEE. Losses at the gene ends were 4 bases for V and 0 bases for J; bases not matched to a gene: 6. CDR3 length: 15 amino acids. The CDR3 spells CASSPNGLDQETQYF. CDR3 coding DNA: TGTGCCAGCAGCCCAAACGGACTAGACCAAGAGACCCAGTACTTC.

The chain has TRBV11-1 and TRBJ2-1; either TRBD1 or TRBD2 may fit D (5 bases each). Trimming left V 3 bases short and J 6 bases short, with 18 bases between. The germline V gene has CDR1 SGHAT and CDR2 FQDESV (reference sequence). CDR3 length: 16 residues. CDR3 region: CASSLRPGPLGNEQFF. The CDR3 DNA reads as TGTGCCAGCAGCTTGAGGCCGGGACCCCTTGGCAATGAGCAGTTCTTC. Variable domain in full (rest from reference TRBV11-1 and TRBJ2-1): EAEVAQSPRYKITEKSQAVAFWCDPISGHATLYWYRQILGQGPELLVQFQDESVVDDSQLPKDRFSAERLKGVDSTLKIQPAELGDSAMYLCASSLRPGPLGNEQFFGPGTRLTVL.

The gene calls are TRBV29-1 and TRBJ2-7, with 7 nucleotides matching TRBD2. The junction had 11 bases not matched to a gene; V was cut back by 0 bases and J by 3 bases. In germline, CDR1 is SQVTM, CDR2 ANQGSEA. The CDR3 has 16 amino acids. CDR3 sequence (DNA): TGCAGCGTTGAAGATCGGTTCGGGAGGAACTTCTACGAGCAGTACTTC. Its translation is CSVEDRFGRNFYEQYF.

This clonotype was observed many times. This chain joins TRBV25-1 and TRBJ2-5; 7 positions match TRBD2. CDR3 length: 13 amino acids. Germline V gene lookup returns CDR1 MGHDK and CDR2 SYGVNS. With 7 bases clipped from V and 2 bases from J, the junction kept 4 bases outside the gene matches. CDR3 nucleotides: TGTGCCAGCAATGGACTAGATCAAGAGACCCAGTACTTC. Protein: CASNGLDQETQYF.

This clonotype was seen more than once but under ten times. This chain joins TRBV9 and TRBJ1-2, with D hard to call. Trimming pared 4 bases from V and 6 bases from J, leaving 19 bases between. CDR1 SGDLS and CDR2 YYNGEE come from the germline V gene. The length of the CDR3 is 15 residues. The CDR3 DNA is TGTGCCAGCAGCACCCACCTGGAGGTTTTTAATGGCTACACCTTC. Translating it yields CASSTHLEVFNGYTF.

This clonotype was seen many times. The J gene is TRBJ2-7, the V gene TRBV9; no firm D call. V was clipped by 3 bases and J by 9 bases, with 16 bases between them. The CDR3 length is 13 residues. Germline CDR1 and CDR2: SGDLS and YYNGEE. CDR3 sequence: CASSDVTVAGQYF. The CDR3, as DNA: TGTGCCAGCAGCGACGTCACGGTGGCCGGGCAGTACTTC.

V gene TRBV7-3 combines with J gene TRBJ2-1, with D tentatively TRBD1 or TRBD2 (5 bases each). CDR3 length equals 15 residues. CDR1 is SGHTA, CDR2 FQGTGA, per germline. V dropped 3 bases and J dropped 4 bases, with 13 bases sitting between them. The CDR3 is CASSFGTASYNEQFF. CDR3 DNA sequence: TGTGCCAGCAGCTTCGGGACGGCCAGTTACAATGAGCAGTTCTTC. The whole variable domain, remainder taken from reference TRBV7-3 and TRBJ2-1, is GAGVSQTPSNKVTEKGKYVELRCDPISGHTALYWYRQSLGQGPEFLIYFQGTGAADDSGLPNDRFFAVRPEGSVSTLKIQRTERGDSAVYLCASSFGTASYNEQFFGPGTRLTVL.